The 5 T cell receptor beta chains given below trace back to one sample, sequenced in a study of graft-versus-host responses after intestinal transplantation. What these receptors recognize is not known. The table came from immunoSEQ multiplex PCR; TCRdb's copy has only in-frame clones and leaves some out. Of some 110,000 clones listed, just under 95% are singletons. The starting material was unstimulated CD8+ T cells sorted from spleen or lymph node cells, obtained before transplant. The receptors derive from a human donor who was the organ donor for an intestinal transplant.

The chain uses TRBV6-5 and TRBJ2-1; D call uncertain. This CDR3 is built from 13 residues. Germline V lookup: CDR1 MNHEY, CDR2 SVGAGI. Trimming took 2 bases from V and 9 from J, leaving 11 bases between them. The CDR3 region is CASSYNGYGEQFF. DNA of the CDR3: TGTGCCAGCAGTTACAATGGTTATGGTGAGCAGTTCTTC.

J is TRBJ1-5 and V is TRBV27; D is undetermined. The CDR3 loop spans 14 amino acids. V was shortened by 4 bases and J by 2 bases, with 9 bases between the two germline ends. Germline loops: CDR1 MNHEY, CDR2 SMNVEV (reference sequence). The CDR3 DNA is TGTGCCAGCAGTTCCCGTGGGGGCAATCAGCCCCAGCATTTT. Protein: CASSSRGGNQPQHF.

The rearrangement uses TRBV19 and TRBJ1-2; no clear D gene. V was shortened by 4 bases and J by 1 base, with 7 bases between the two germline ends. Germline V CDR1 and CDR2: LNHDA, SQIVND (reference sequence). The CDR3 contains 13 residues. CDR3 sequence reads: CASSTVLNYGYTF. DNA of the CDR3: TGTGCCAGTAGTACGGTCCTTAACTATGGCTACACCTTC.

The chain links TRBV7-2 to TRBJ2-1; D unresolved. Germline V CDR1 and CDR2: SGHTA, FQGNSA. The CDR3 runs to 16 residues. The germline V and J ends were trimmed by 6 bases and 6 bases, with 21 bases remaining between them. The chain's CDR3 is CASSSGPRFPVNEQFF. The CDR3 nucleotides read TGTGCCAGCAGTTCTGGGCCCCGCTTCCCGGTCAATGAGCAGTTCTTC.

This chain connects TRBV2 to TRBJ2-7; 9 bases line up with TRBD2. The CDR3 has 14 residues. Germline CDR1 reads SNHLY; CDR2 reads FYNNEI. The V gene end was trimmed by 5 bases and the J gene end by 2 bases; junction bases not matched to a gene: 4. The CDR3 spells CASSLAGDAYEQYF. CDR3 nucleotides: TGTGCCAGCAGTTTAGCGGGAGACGCCTACGAGCAGTACTTC.